Following are 18 T cell receptor beta chains from one sample sequenced in a study of cytomegalovirus exposure and HLA in healthy donors. Primers included in the PCR were 60 Vbeta and 13 Jbeta primers. Assay: immunoSEQ multiplex PCR; the TCRdb copy retains only in-frame clones and omits some. This sample carries 100,000 to 150,000 clones, about three quarters of them seen once, and the ten largest clones take around 5.8%. Sequenced input: PBMCs. The receptor source for this set is a middle-aged woman in good health and CMV-seronegative.

In its sample, this clone was seen once. The chain links TRBV27 to TRBJ2-7; 8 nucleotides line up with TRBD2. This CDR3 has 15 residues. The J segment lost 3 bases and the V segment lost 4 bases, leaving 8 bases of the junction unmatched. CDR1 is MNHEY and CDR2 is SMNVEV in the germline V gene (reference sequence). The CDR3 DNA reads as TGTGCCAGCAGTTCCCTAGCGGGCGCGCGCTACGAGCAGTACTTC. Protein: CASSSLAGARYEQYF.

The chain joins TRBV2 to TRBJ2-3, with a weak D call TRBD2 (5 bases). Germline V CDR1 and CDR2: SNHLY, FYNNEI. The V end was cut by 2 bases, the J end by 1 base, with 16 bases between. The CDR3 sequence is 17 residues long. The CDR3 DNA sequence: TGTGCCAGCAGTGAACTATTTTGGCGGGTCCGCACAGATACGCAGTATTTT. This codes for CASSELFWRVRTDTQYF.

This clone turned up a few times. The chain recombines TRBV7-2 with TRBJ1-1; the D gene is possibly TRBD1 (6 bases). Germline V lookup: CDR1 SGHTA, CDR2 FQGNSA. Trimming removed 1 base at V and 6 bases at J, with 18 bases between. CDR3 length: 16 amino acids. For the CDR3, the DNA is TGTGCCAGCAGCTTAGTGGCTGGGGGCGTTTTCTCTGAAGCTTTCTTT. Its protein product is CASSLVAGGVFSEAFF.

This clone was counted only a few times. The chain employs TRBV6-5 and TRBJ2-3; no definite D call. Germline CDR1 MNHEY, CDR2 SVGAGI. This CDR3 has 15 amino acids. Deletions cut 0 bases from V and 1 base from J, with 8 bases between. CDR3: CASSYSEIRTDTQYF. CDR3 in DNA: TGTGCCAGCAGTTACTCTGAGATACGCACAGATACGCAGTATTTT.

The V call is TRBV27, the J call TRBJ2-1; 7 bases agree with TRBD2. The germline CDR1 and CDR2 sequences are MNHEY and SMNVEV (reference sequence). V was pared by 0 bases and J by 1 base, with 3 bases of the junction left unmatched. The CDR3 totals 16 residues. This CDR3 reads CASSLSLANSYNEQFF. DNA of the CDR3: TGTGCCAGCAGTTTATCACTAGCGAATTCCTACAATGAGCAGTTCTTC.

The chain joins TRBV19 to TRBJ1-1; D might be TRBD1 (5 bases). This CDR3 contains 12 residues. CDR1 LNHDA and CDR2 SQIVND come from the germline V gene (reference sequence). Trimming shortened V by 7 bases and J by 5 bases, and 11 bases separated the two germline ends. The CDR3 sequence: CASTSTVTEAFF. For the CDR3, the DNA is TGTGCCAGTACCTCGACAGTGACTGAAGCTTTCTTT.

V and J are TRBV4-2 and TRBJ1-2, with D unclear. CDR1 LGHNA and CDR2 YNFKEQ come from the germline V gene. V shed 0 bases and J shed 5 bases, with 10 bases lying between them. CDR3 length: 14 amino acids. Written as DNA, the CDR3 is TGTGCCAGCAGCCAAGAAGGGCGGGATTATGGCTACACCTTC. Protein product: CASSQEGRDYGYTF.

CDR3 protein: CASSEFSTGTYGYTF. Here the CDR3 DNA reads TGTGCCAGCAGTGAATTTTCCACAGGGACCTATGGCTACACCTTC. The rearrangement links TRBV25-1 to TRBJ1-2; maybe TRBD1 (6 bases). With 1 base removed from V and 4 bases from J, the gap between germline ends came to 13 bases. The V gene's germline CDR1 is MGHDK and CDR2 SYGVNS. The CDR3 is 15 residues long.

The chain recombines TRBV28 with TRBJ1-5; 7 bases align to TRBD1. The germline CDR1 and CDR2 sequences are MDHEN and SYDVKM. The V segment lost 4 bases and the J segment 2 bases; nucleotides outside the gene matches: 8. The CDR3 is made up of 16 amino acids. The CDR3 sequence: CASSSTGVRGNQPQHF. DNA for the CDR3: TGTGCCAGCAGTTCAACAGGGGTCAGGGGCAATCAGCCCCAGCATTTT.

The chain employs TRBV6-1 and TRBJ1-1; a weak D match, TRBD1 (5 bases). V lost 2 bases and J lost 6, with 16 bases in between. The CDR3 spans 15 residues. Germline CDR1 reads MNHNS; CDR2 reads SASEGT. The CDR3, as DNA: TGTGCCAGCAGTGAATCGGAAAGGTGGGGGGCTGAAGCTTTCTTT. Residues: CASSESERWGAEAFF.

This clone is a singleton in its sample. V gene TRBV25-1 combines with J gene TRBJ1-6; D uncertain. This CDR3 contains 12 residues. Germline V gene lookup returns CDR1 MGHDK and CDR2 SYGVNS. V was clipped by 5 bases and J by 10 bases, with 9 bases between them. The CDR3 here is CASSMGGSPLHF. The CDR3, as DNA: TGTGCCAGCAGTATGGGAGGATCACCCCTCCACTTT.

This sequence joins TRBV14 and TRBJ1-4; TRBD1 aligns across 9 bases. The J segment lost 8 bases and the V segment lost 0 bases, leaving 7 bases of the junction unmatched. This CDR3 region has 16 residues. Germline CDR1 and CDR2: SGHDN and FVKESK. CDR3 loop: CASSQDVRQGGEKLFF. CDR3 sequence (DNA): TGTGCCAGCAGCCAAGACGTAAGACAGGGGGGAGAAAAACTGTTTTTT.

This rearrangement joins TRBV6-6 to TRBJ1-4; TRBD1 might be the D (5 bases). Germline CDR1 MNHNY, CDR2 SVGAGI (reference sequence). There are 16 residues in the CDR3. The ends were cut back, 11 bases at V and 2 bases at J, with 21 bases in the middle. Here the CDR3 reads CAAPPIAGGTNEKLFF. CDR3 in DNA: TGTGCCGCACCCCCAATTGCGGGGGGGACTAATGAAAAACTGTTTTTT.

The V gene is TRBV28, the J gene TRBJ1-2, with D possibly matching TRBD1 (5 bases). The CDR3 loop spans 14 amino acids. In germline, CDR1 is MDHEN, CDR2 SYDVKM. Trimming cost V 6 bases and J 4 bases, with 15 bases left between them. CDR3 sequence reads: CASSYRDSRYGYTF. CDR3 nucleotide sequence: TGTGCCAGCAGCTATAGGGACTCCCGCTATGGCTACACCTTC.

The chain uses TRBV18 and TRBJ1-1; D unresolved. The length of the CDR3 is 16 residues. Trimming left V 0 bases short and J 0 bases short, with 11 bases between. The germline CDR1 and CDR2 sequences are KGHSH and LQKENI. This CDR3 reads CASSPPSQALNTEAFF. CDR3 DNA sequence: TGTGCCAGCTCACCACCCTCTCAGGCTTTGAACACTGAAGCTTTCTTT.

The rearrangement joins TRBV7-2 to TRBJ1-5; D is unclear. This CDR3 has 14 amino acids. Germline-derived CDR1 and CDR2 are SGHTA and FQGNSA. V lost 6 bases, J lost 4 bases, and 13 bases lay in between. The CDR3 coding sequence is TGTGCCAGCAGACTAGGACCGCTAAATCAGCCCCAGCATTTT. It yields the protein CASRLGPLNQPQHF.

The V call is TRBV10-3, the J call TRBJ2-7, with 10 bases identical to TRBD2. CDR1 is ENHRY, CDR2 SYGVKD, per germline. J gave up 2 bases and V 4 bases, and 2 bases lay outside the gene matches. This CDR3 has 14 amino acids. CDR3 in amino acids: CAISGTSGTYEQYF. CDR3 nucleotides: TGTGCCATCAGTGGGACTAGCGGTACCTACGAGCAGTACTTC.

This clone was recorded a few times. This sequence joins TRBV11-2 and TRBJ2-1, with 11 nucleotides matching TRBD2. CDR3 length: 15 residues. Germline CDR1 and CDR2: SGHAT and FQNNGV. With V trimmed by 3 bases and J by 10 bases, 8 bases remained unmatched. For the CDR3, the DNA is TGTGCCAGCAGCTTCTTGGGGGGACTAGCGGAGGAGCAGTTCTTC. This sequence encodes CASSFLGGLAEEQFF. Using reference TRBV11-2 and TRBJ2-1 for the parts outside the CDR3, the full variable domain is EAGVAQSPRYKIIEKRQSVAFWCNPISGHATLYWYQQILGQGPKLLIQFQNNGVVDDSQLPKDRFSAERLKGVDSTLKIQPAKLEDSAVYLCASSFLGGLAEEQFFGPGTRLTVL.